This T cell receptor (beta chain) emerged from a study of blood T cell repertoires in COVID-19. Across the whole study: The United States, Italy and Spain were the sources of the acute and convalescent COVID-19 samples. Sample material is recorded as cDNA or gDNA derived from T cells, B-cell-depleted T cells, or PBMCs.

Trimming pared 3 bases from V and 9 bases from J, leaving 13 bases between. The CDR3 spans 13 residues. From germline, CDR1 is SGHRS and CDR2 YFSETQ. As handled by the study authors: Reference gene primers were amplified, and this amplification served to estimate nucleated cell counts. Here immunoSEQ multiplex PCR was the method, and the copy in TCRdb shows in-frame clones only, minus some. D and trimming come from the DNA, and the V and J calls and clone size come from that table. The sample includes approximately 63,000 clones, around 86% seen only once; the top ten take about 1.5%. Sequencing was performed on peripheral blood. The receptor's source is a woman of 80 years or more with acute or convalescent COVID-19. The chain links TRBV5-1 to TRBJ2-1; perhaps TRBD2 as D (7 bases). The CDR3 protein is CASSSTRGGEQFF. The CDR3 coding sequence is TGCGCCAGCAGCTCAACTAGGGGGGGTGAGCAGTTCTTC.